This entry describes one T cell receptor (beta chain). This sample was included in a study of graft-versus-host responses after intestinal transplantation. Study context: The whole recipient group had anti-thymocyte globulin induction followed by tacrolimus and steroids for roughly three years. Study-wide results and caveats: Investigators detected GvH clones in recipient marrow, with some emerging earlier in ileum or blood. Across patients carrying graft-donor T cell macrochimerism, allografts held high graft-versus-host to host-versus-graft clonal ratios.

CFSE-labeled responder cells (around 200,000) were plated with around 200,000 irradiated, violet-dye-labeled stimulator cells. At the end of the reaction, proliferating CFSE-low CD3+CD4+ and CD3+CD8+ responders were sorted. The repertoire was sequenced with immunoSEQ multiplex PCR; TCRdb's copy has only in-frame clones and lacks some. Found here are about 8,000 clones, approximately 31% of them singletons; the top ten hold roughly 1.9%. This CDR3 has 14 residues. V lost 1 base, J lost 1 base, and 7 bases lay in between. Per germline, CDR1 SGHVS and CDR2 FNYEAQ. This sequence joins TRBV7-6 and TRBJ2-5; D gene unclear. The clonotype was recovered from a human patient who received an intestinal transplant. Sequenced here: alloreactive CD8+ T cells from a mixed lymphocyte reaction culture, sampled before intestinal transplant. Subset: CFSE-low proliferating T cells sorted from roughly six-day pre-transplant mixed lymphocyte reaction (GvH or HvG direction). The CDR3 is CASSLGPSQETQYF. The CDR3 DNA sequence: TGTGCCAGCAGCTTAGGGCCTAGCCAAGAGACCCAGTACTTC.